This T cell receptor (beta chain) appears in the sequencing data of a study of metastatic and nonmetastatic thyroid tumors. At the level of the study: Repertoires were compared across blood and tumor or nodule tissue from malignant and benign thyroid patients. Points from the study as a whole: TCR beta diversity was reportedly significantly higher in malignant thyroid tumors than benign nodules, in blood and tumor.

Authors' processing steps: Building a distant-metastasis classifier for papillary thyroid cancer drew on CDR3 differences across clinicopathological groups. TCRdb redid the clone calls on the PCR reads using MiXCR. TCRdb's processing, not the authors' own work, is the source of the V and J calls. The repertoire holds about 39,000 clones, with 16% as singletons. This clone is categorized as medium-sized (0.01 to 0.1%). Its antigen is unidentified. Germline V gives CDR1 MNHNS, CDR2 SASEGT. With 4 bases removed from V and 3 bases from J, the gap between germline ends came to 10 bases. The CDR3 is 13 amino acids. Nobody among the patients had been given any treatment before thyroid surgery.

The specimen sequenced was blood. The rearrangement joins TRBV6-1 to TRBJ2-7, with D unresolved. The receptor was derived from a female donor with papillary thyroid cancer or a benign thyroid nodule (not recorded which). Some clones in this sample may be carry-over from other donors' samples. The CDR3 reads CASSVYAIYEQYF. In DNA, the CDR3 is TGTGCCAGCAGTGTTTATGCTATCTACGAGCAGTACTTC.